The 25 T cell receptor beta chains reported below all come from one sample, sequenced in a study of cytomegalovirus exposure and HLA in healthy donors. TCRdb keeps only in-frame clones here, not all; method: immunoSEQ multiplex PCR. The data contain about 190,000 clones, roughly four fifths of them singletons. The source material was PBMCs. The receptors originated from a woman aged 18-30 years in good health and CMV-seropositive.

This chain connects TRBV2 to TRBJ1-1, with 7 nucleotides matching TRBD1. Germline V CDR1 and CDR2: SNHLY, FYNNEI. The CDR3 contains 13 residues. V shed 6 bases, J shed 5 bases, and the junction held 6 bases outside the gene matches. CDR3 DNA sequence: TGTGCCAGCAGGTTTGGGACAGAGACTGAAGCTTTCTTT. Translation gives CASRFGTETEAFF.

This clone was counted only a few times. V gene TRBV10-3 combines with J gene TRBJ2-2, with TRBD1 matching 8 bases. The junction had 6 bases not matched to a gene; V was cut back by 6 bases and J by 0 bases. The CDR3 has 16 residues. Germline lookup yields CDR1 ENHRY and CDR2 SYGVKD. As DNA, the CDR3 is TGTGCCATCAGGAAACAGACAGGGGCGAACACCGGGGAGCTGTTTTTT. This translates into CAIRKQTGANTGELFF.

The chain is built from TRBV27 and TRBJ1-5, with TRBD1 as a possible D gene (5 bases). V was pared by 6 bases and J by 4 bases, with 13 bases between. This CDR3 is 14 amino acids long. Germline CDR1 reads MNHEY; CDR2 reads SMNVEV (reference sequence). The CDR3 region is CASRGTTPNQPQHF. Written as DNA, the CDR3 is TGTGCCAGCAGGGGGACTACTCCTAATCAGCCCCAGCATTTT.

The chain uses TRBV5-6 and TRBJ2-7; a possible D gene is TRBD1 (6 bases). Trimming cost V 5 bases and J 3 bases, with 15 bases left between them. CDR1 is SGHDT, CDR2 YYEEEE, per germline. CDR3 length: 14 residues. The CDR3: CASRPGVANYEQYF. The CDR3, as DNA: TGTGCCAGCAGACCAGGGGTGGCGAACTACGAGCAGTACTTC.

The sample holds one count of this clone. The rearrangement joins TRBV6-5 to TRBJ1-1, with D hard to call. This CDR3 region has 15 residues. V was pared by 6 bases and J by 4 bases, with 18 bases between. CDR1 and CDR2 from the germline V gene are MNHEY and SVGAGI. The CDR3 DNA reads TGTGCCAGCAGCCCCTGGTCGAGGGTGGGCACTGAAGCTTTCTTT. Translating it yields CASSPWSRVGTEAFF.

The rearrangement uses TRBV15 and TRBJ2-3; 10 bases line up with TRBD1. Germline CDR1 reads LNHNV; CDR2 reads YYDKDF (reference sequence). CDR3 length: 15 residues. Trimming removed 4 bases from V and 6 bases from J; junction bases left unmatched: 7. CDR3 residues: CATSIRQGASDTQYF. CDR3 nucleotides: TGTGCCACCAGCATCCGACAGGGGGCATCGGATACGCAGTATTTT.

The chain combines TRBV7-6 with TRBJ2-6, with TRBD1 as a possible D gene (6 bases). The CDR3 is 15 amino acids. The V and J ends lost 5 bases and 3 bases respectively, with 11 bases between them. Germline V CDR1 and CDR2: SGHVS, FNYEAQ. DNA of the CDR3: TGTGCCAGCAGCCCCGGGACATATGGGGCCAACGTCCTGACTTTC. It translates to CASSPGTYGANVLTF.

This sequence joins TRBV7-8 and TRBJ2-3; TRBD1 agrees at 7 bases. Per germline, CDR1 SGHVS and CDR2 FQNEAQ. The CDR3 totals 16 residues. V was clipped by 4 bases and J by 2 bases; unmatched bases: 9. The CDR3 loop is CASSSKTGEFTDTQYF. The CDR3 DNA is TGTGCCAGCAGCTCGAAAACAGGGGAATTCACAGATACGCAGTATTTT.

The chain links TRBV7-2 to TRBJ2-1; 9 nucleotides match TRBD1. V trimming: 2 bases; J trimming: 6 bases; junction bases outside the gene matches: 5. This CDR3 spans 15 amino acids. The germline gives CDR1 SGHTA, CDR2 FQGNSA. DNA of the CDR3: TGTGCCAGCAGCTTAACAGGGGGCGCATTCAATGAGCAGTTCTTC. Its translation is CASSLTGGAFNEQFF.

The V and J genes are TRBV6-1 and TRBJ2-1; the D gene is possibly TRBD2 (7 bases). Germline loops: CDR1 MNHNS, CDR2 SASEGT. V lost 6 bases and J 2 bases, leaving 11 bases between the germline ends. The CDR3 sequence is 14 residues long. Here the CDR3 reads CASRGGRPYNEQFF. The CDR3 DNA reads TGTGCCAGCAGGGGGGGGCGTCCCTACAATGAGCAGTTCTTC.

V gene TRBV9 combines with J gene TRBJ2-7, with unresolved D. Trimming took 0 bases from V and 2 from J, leaving 12 bases between them. In germline, CDR1 is SGDLS, CDR2 YYNGEE. The CDR3 has 15 amino acids. This CDR3 is CASSVGSTETYEQYF. As DNA, the CDR3 is TGTGCCAGCAGCGTAGGTAGCACCGAAACCTACGAGCAGTACTTC.

J is TRBJ1-1 and V is TRBV19, with TRBD1 matching 7 bases. From germline, CDR1 is LNHDA and CDR2 SQIVND (reference sequence). Trimming removed 4 bases from V and 2 bases from J; junction bases left unmatched: 10. This CDR3 has 16 amino acids. The CDR3 here is CASSTRAGTANTEAFF. CDR3 coding DNA: TGTGCCAGTAGTACCCGTGCCGGGACAGCAAACACTGAAGCTTTCTTT. The full variable domain, completed using reference TRBV19 and TRBJ1-1, is DGGITQSPKYLFRKEGQNVTLSCEQNLNHDAMYWYRQDPGQGLRLIYYSQIVNDFQKGDIAEGYSVSREKKESFPLTVTSAQKNPTAFYLCASSTRAGTANTEAFFGQGTRLTVV.

The CDR3 spells CASSGMTGAEAFF. The CDR3 DNA is TGTGCCAGCAGCGGAATGACAGGGGCTGAAGCTTTCTTT. The chain employs TRBV5-6 and TRBJ1-1, with 8 positions matching TRBD1. The germline V gene encodes CDR1 SGHDT and CDR2 YYEEEE. The length of the CDR3 is 13 residues. V shed 4 bases and J 6 bases; nucleotides not matched to a gene: 5.

The chain has TRBV7-8 and TRBJ2-5, with D unclear. Germline CDR1 SGHVS, CDR2 FQNEAQ. The CDR3 is 11 residues long. V was cut by 7 bases and J by 11 bases, with 14 bases left in between. CDR3 residues: CASTGSSRQYF. For the CDR3, the DNA is TGTGCCAGCACCGGCAGTTCGAGGCAGTACTTC.

This chain uses TRBV4-1 with TRBJ2-7; TRBD2 might be the D (6 bases). Germline loops: CDR1 MGHRA, CDR2 YSYEKL. The CDR3 sequence is 13 residues long. The V and J ends lost 1 base and 5 bases respectively, with 9 bases between them. CDR3 nucleotides: TGCGCCAGCAGCCAAGGGGCGGGAAACGAGCAGTACTTC. Protein: CASSQGAGNEQYF.

The rearrangement joins TRBV7-9 to TRBJ2-1; 8 positions match TRBD1. Germline CDR1 is SEHNR and CDR2 is FQNEAQ (reference sequence). Germline trimming cut 5 bases from V and 7 bases from J; bases unmatched to any gene: 7. The length of the CDR3 is 14 residues. As DNA, the CDR3 is TGTGCCAGCAGCACATGGACAGGGTTGAATGAGCAGTTCTTC. It translates to CASSTWTGLNEQFF.

This rearrangement joins TRBV2 to TRBJ2-7; TRBD2 aligns across 15 bases. Germline lookup yields CDR1 SNHLY and CDR2 FYNNEI. V dropped 7 bases and J dropped 2; count of bases not matched to a gene: 18. The CDR3 contains 20 residues. This CDR3 is CASTSSLPGLAGGQAYEQYF. The CDR3, as DNA: TGTGCCAGCACTTCCAGCCTTCCGGGACTAGCGGGGGGACAAGCCTACGAGCAGTACTTC.

This chain uses TRBV5-6 with TRBJ1-5; weak D call: TRBD1 (6 bases). From germline, CDR1 is SGHDT and CDR2 YYEEEE. CDR3 length: 15 residues. Trimming left V 4 bases short and J 2 bases short, with 13 bases between. The CDR3 DNA reads TGTGCCAGCAGCCGTACAGGGAACGGCAATCAGCCCCAGCATTTT. Its protein is CASSRTGNGNQPQHF. Variable domain in full (rest from reference TRBV5-6 and TRBJ1-5): DAGVTQSPTHLIKTRGQQVTLRCSPKSGHDTVSWYQQALGQGPQFIFQYYEEEERQRGNFPDRFSGHQFPNYSSELNVNALLLGDSALYLCASSRTGNGNQPQHFGDGTRLSIL.

The chain links TRBV5-1 to TRBJ1-6; 9 bases are shared with TRBD1. The V segment lost 4 bases and the J segment 7 bases; nucleotides outside the gene matches: 9. This CDR3 is built from 16 residues. Looked up from germline, CDR1 is SGHRS and CDR2 is YFSETQ. The CDR3, as DNA: TGCGCCAGCAGCCCGGGACAGGGCCGAACCAATTCACCCCTCCACTTT. Its translation is CASSPGQGRTNSPLHF.

The chain joins TRBV19 to TRBJ1-2; 8 nucleotides match TRBD1. The CDR3 sequence is 14 residues long. The germline V gene has CDR1 LNHDA and CDR2 SQIVND (reference sequence). With 5 bases clipped from V and 6 bases from J, the junction kept 8 bases outside the gene matches. The CDR3 DNA follows: TGTGCCAGTAGTGATTACAGGGGGGTCGATGGCTACACCTTC. Amino acid sequence: CASSDYRGVDGYTF.

The chain links TRBV7-2 to TRBJ1-1, with D possibly TRBD1 on 5 matching bases. Per the germline V gene, CDR1 is SGHTA and CDR2 is FQGNSA. Between the trimmed V and J ends, which lost 7 bases and 2 bases, there was a span of 17 bases. The CDR3 extends over 15 amino acids. The DNA of the CDR3 is TGTGCCAGCACTATTCCGGGGGGACCCAACACTGAAGCTTTCTTT. The encoded protein is CASTIPGGPNTEAFF.

The V gene is TRBV7-9, the J gene TRBJ1-4; D not resolved. V was shortened by 3 bases and J by 3 bases, with 8 bases between the two germline ends. The germline V gene encodes CDR1 SEHNR and CDR2 FQNEAQ (reference sequence). The CDR3 is 14 residues long. CDR3 loop: CASSFGSPNEKLFF. DNA for the CDR3: TGTGCCAGCAGCTTTGGGAGTCCTAATGAAAAACTGTTTTTT.

The V gene is TRBV5-1, the J gene TRBJ1-1; the D gene is possibly TRBD1 (5 bases). The CDR3 totals 14 residues. V gave up 0 bases and J gave up 4 bases, with 10 bases separating them. Germline CDR1 SGHRS, CDR2 YFSETQ. CDR3 coding DNA: TGCGCCAGCAGCTTGGGGCCCGGGGGCACTGAAGCTTTCTTT. Its translation: CASSLGPGGTEAFF.

This clone was picked up one time. The chain recombines TRBV7-9 with TRBJ1-4, with no clear D. The V gene lost 5 bases and the J gene lost 8 bases, with 18 bases spanning the gap. Germline V gene data show CDR1 as SEHNR and CDR2 as FQNEAQ (reference sequence). The CDR3 is 15 amino acids. CDR3 bases: TGTGCCAGCAGCGGGTCGAGCTCGGCGGGGGAAAAACTGTTTTTT. This translates into CASSGSSSAGEKLFF.

V and J are TRBV6-1 and TRBJ1-5; TRBD1 matches 9 bases. V shed 4 bases, J shed 2 bases, and the junction held 9 bases outside the gene matches. Per germline, CDR1 MNHNS and CDR2 SASEGT. The CDR3 loop spans 17 amino acids. The CDR3 region has the DNA TGTGCCAGCAGTGCCCCCGGGACAGGGTCGCGCAATCAGCCCCAGCATTTT. Translation gives CASSAPGTGSRNQPQHF.